This record covers a single TCR beta chain. Its antigen is currently unknown. This entry belongs to a study of Ad26.COV2.S vaccination and SARS-CoV-2 variants. Study-level points and caveats: Vaccinees reportedly had broad spike-specific CD8+ and CD4+ T cell responses.

As to treatment: 19 received Ad26.COV2.S at low or high dose, single or two shots; five or six received placebo; per-sample allocation not given. After the first vaccine or placebo injection, samples were drawn on day 63. The data were produced by immunoSEQ multiplex PCR, yet TCRdb's version contains in-frame clones alone and is incomplete. Of 300,000 to 450,000 clones listed, 70% to 90% were seen once; the top ten hold 2.5% to 3.5%. This clonotype was sampled from a person aged 18-65 years who received the Ad26.COV2.S COVID-19 vaccine or a placebo. Sequencing used peripheral blood, obtained in a trial of Ad26.COV2.S vaccine versus placebo.

CDR3 sequence reads: CASSLGRDGYNEQFF. In DNA form, the CDR3 reads TGTGCCAGCAGCTTGGGCCGGGACGGCTACAATGAGCAGTTCTTC. V usage is TRBV5-4 and J usage is TRBJ2-1, with D perhaps matching TRBD1 or TRBD2 (5 bases each). The V and J ends lost 0 bases and 3 bases respectively, with 10 bases between them. Looked up from germline, CDR1 is SGHNT and CDR2 is YYREEE (reference sequence). This CDR3 region has 15 residues.